This T cell receptor beta chain was obtained from a study of tumor-infiltrating lymphocytes in primary liver carcinoma. For the study at large: Staged T1-T3 N0M0, the tumors had sizes that ranged from about 4.2 to 10 cm across. Study-wide points: Overlap between tumor regions exceeded overlap of tumor with adjacent tissue or blood.

A constant-region primer primed TCR beta cDNA synthesis from 450 to 550 ng of total RNA. It was through three nested multiplex PCR rounds of slightly modified ARM-PCR that TCR beta libraries arose. Two initial PCR rounds of approximately 10 cycles each paired TRBV1-TRBV30 forward primers with a C-beta reverse primer. From the multiplex PCR reads, TCRdb called clonotypes with MiXCR, one entry per CDR3 protein. Among about 200,000 distinct CDR3 sequences listed, almost 65% were seen once. Points on this clonotype: Its antigen is not identified.

Blood RNA came from unsorted whole blood; germline DNA was also extracted. The CDR3 consists of 18 residues. CDR1 and CDR2 from the germline V gene are SGHAT and FQNNGV. Trimming took 4 bases from V and 2 from J, leaving 22 bases between them. Material for sequencing was peripheral blood. The rearrangement links TRBV11-2 to TRBJ2-3; D is possibly TRBD2 (6 bases). The clonotype originates from a woman aged 55-70 years with primary liver carcinoma and hepatitis B virus infection. Here the CDR3 reads CASSSPRTGDILTDTQYF. The CDR3 nucleotides read TGTGCCAGCAGCTCCCCTAGGACGGGGGATATCCTCACAGATACGCAGTATTTT. Full variable domain (remainder filled in from reference TRBV11-2 and TRBJ2-3): EAGVAQSPRYKIIEKRQSVAFWCNPISGHATLYWYQQILGQGPKLLIQFQNNGVVDDSQLPKDRFSAERLKGVDSTLKIQPAKLEDSAVYLCASSSPRTGDILTDTQYFGPGTRLTVL.